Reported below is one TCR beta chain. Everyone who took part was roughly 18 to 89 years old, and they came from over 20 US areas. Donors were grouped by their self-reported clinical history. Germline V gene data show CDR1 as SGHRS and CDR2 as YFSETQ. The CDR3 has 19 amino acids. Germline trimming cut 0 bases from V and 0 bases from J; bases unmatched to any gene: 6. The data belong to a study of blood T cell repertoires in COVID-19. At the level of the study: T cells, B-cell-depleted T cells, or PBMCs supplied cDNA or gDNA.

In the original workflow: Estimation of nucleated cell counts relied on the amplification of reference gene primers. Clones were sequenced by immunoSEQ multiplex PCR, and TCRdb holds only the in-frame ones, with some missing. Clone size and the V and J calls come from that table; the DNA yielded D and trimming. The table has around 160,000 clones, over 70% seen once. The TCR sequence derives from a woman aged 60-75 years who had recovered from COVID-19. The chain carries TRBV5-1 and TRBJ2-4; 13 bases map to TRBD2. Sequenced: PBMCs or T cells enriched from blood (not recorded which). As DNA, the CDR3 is TGCGCCAGCAGCTTGGGGACTAGCGGGAGTTTTTCAGCCAAAAACATTCAGTACTTC. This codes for CASSLGTSGSFSAKNIQYF.